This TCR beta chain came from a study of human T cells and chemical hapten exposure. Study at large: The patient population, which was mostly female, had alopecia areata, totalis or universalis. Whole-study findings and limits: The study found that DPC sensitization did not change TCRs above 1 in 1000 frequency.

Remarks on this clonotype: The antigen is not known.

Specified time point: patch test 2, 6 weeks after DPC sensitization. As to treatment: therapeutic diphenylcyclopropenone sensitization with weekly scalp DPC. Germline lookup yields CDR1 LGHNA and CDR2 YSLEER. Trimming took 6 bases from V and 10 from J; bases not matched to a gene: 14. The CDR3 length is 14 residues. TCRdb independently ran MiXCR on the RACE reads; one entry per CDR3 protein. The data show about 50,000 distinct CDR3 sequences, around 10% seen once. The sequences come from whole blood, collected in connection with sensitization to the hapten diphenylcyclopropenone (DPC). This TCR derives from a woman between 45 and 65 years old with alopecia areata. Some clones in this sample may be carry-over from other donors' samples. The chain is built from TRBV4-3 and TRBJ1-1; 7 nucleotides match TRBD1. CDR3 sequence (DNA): TGCGCCAGCAGTCAACTTCAAAGGACAGGAGGAGCTTTCTTT. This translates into CASSQLQRTGGAFF.